This T cell receptor (beta chain) originates from a study of T cell responses to AZD1222 COVID-19 vaccine. A note on this clone: In the same sample, other DNA sequences code for this CDR3.

TCRdb's copy holds only in-frame clones and misses some; the assay was immunoSEQ multiplex PCR. In the table there are around 140,000 clones, 80% to 90% of which are singletons. Germline assignment: CDR1 MGHRA and CDR2 YSYEKL. The CDR3 loop spans 14 amino acids. V was cut by 0 bases and J by 1 base, with 6 bases left in between. This sample comprised peripheral blood, obtained on day 0 of AZD1222 vaccination. This clonotype originated in an adult in good health. The chain has TRBV4-1 and TRBJ1-1; a weak D match, TRBD1 (6 bases). CDR3 sequence: CASSQDRGNTEAFF. As DNA, the CDR3 is TGCGCCAGCAGCCAAGACAGGGGGAACACTGAAGCTTTCTTT.